The rows below give T cell receptor beta chains drawn from one sample of a study of cytomegalovirus exposure and HLA in healthy donors. Profiled with immunoSEQ multiplex PCR; TCRdb holds only in-frame clones, not every one. The profile covers 150,000 to 200,000 clones, with 76% appearing a single time and 2% to 3% taken by the ten largest. Source material: PBMCs. The receptor set was obtained from a young woman in good health and CMV-seropositive. Both conserved end residues are part of each CDR3. The D gene is left open where the match is weak. A row's size may be missing; if present it is once, few, many or a size class.

v_call	cdr3_length	j_call	clone_size	d_call	cdr3_aa	cdr3_nt
TRBV9	14	TRBJ1-3	.	.	CASSRNQALHTIYF	TGTGCCAGCAGCCGGAACCAGGCTCTGCACACCATATATTTT
TRBV19	16	TRBJ1-4	.	TRBD1	CASSMGTGTVNEKLFF	TGTGCCAGTAGTATGGGGACCGGGACAGTTAATGAAAAACTGTTTTTT
TRBV5-1	15	TRBJ2-3	.	TRBD2	CASSLPSGGGDTQYF	TGCGCCAGCAGCTTGCCTAGCGGGGGGGGAGATACGCAGTATTTT
TRBV27	18	TRBJ2-3	.	TRBD2	CASSPYPLAGLSTDTQYF	TGTGCCAGCAGTCCGTACCCCCTAGCGGGCCTTAGCACAGATACGCAGTATTTT
TRBV27	14	TRBJ2-1	.	.	CASSLSPSVDEQFF	TGTGCCAGCAGTTTATCCCCTAGTGTCGATGAGCAGTTCTTC
TRBV10-3	15	TRBJ2-1	.	TRBD2	CAISESGGGRDEQFF	TGTGCCATCAGTGAGTCGGGCGGGGGTAGAGATGAGCAGTTCTTC
TRBV28	13	TRBJ2-5	.	.	CASSLSGKETQYF	TGTGCCAGCAGTTTAAGTGGCAAAGAGACCCAGTACTTC
TRBV5-1	15	TRBJ2-2	.	TRBD1	CASSKGQINTGELFF	TGCGCCAGCAGCAAGGGACAGATAAACACCGGGGAGCTGTTTTTT
TRBV7-2	16	TRBJ2-3	once	TRBD2	CASTSERAGGPDTQYF	TGTGCCAGCACCTCAGAGCGAGCGGGGGGTCCAGATACGCAGTATTTT
TRBV9	16	TRBJ2-2	.	.	CASSAGHPANTGELFF	TGTGCCAGCAGCGCCGGACATCCCGCGAACACCGGGGAGCTGTTTTTT
TRBV2	14	TRBJ1-5	once	.	CASRKFRDNQPQHF	TGTGCCAGCAGGAAATTCAGGGACAATCAGCCCCAGCATTTT
TRBV7-2	15	TRBJ2-7	.	.	CASSLAASQANEQYF	TGTGCCAGCAGCTTAGCGGCCTCCCAGGCAAACGAGCAGTACTTC
TRBV4-3	15	TRBJ1-2	few	.	CASSQDRQAGHGYTF	TGCGCCAGCAGCCAAGATCGGCAGGCAGGTCATGGCTACACCTTC
TRBV6-5	12	TRBJ1-2	few	.	CASSSGSSGYTF	TGTGCCAGCAGTTCAGGGTCGTCTGGCTACACCTTC
TRBV6-6	15	TRBJ2-1	few	TRBD2	CASSSNSGGANEQFF	TGTGCCAGCAGTTCTAATAGCGGGGGGGCAAATGAGCAGTTCTTC
TRBV12-5	13	TRBJ2-4	.	TRBD1	CASGPTGVDIQYF	TGTGCTAGTGGCCCGACAGGGGTGGACATTCAGTACTTC
TRBV19	16	TRBJ1-1	.	TRBD1	CASRGRTGGGNTEAFF	TGTGCCAGTAGGGGAAGGACAGGCGGAGGGAACACTGAAGCTTTCTTT
TRBV7-9	14	TRBJ2-3	.	TRBD1	CASSRDRGTDTQYF	TGTGCCAGCAGCCGGGACAGGGGCACAGATACGCAGTATTTT
TRBV28	14	TRBJ1-2	.	.	CASSFGAGNYGYTF	TGTGCCAGCAGTTTCGGGGCGGGGAACTATGGCTACACCTTC
TRBV7-9	13	TRBJ2-5	few	TRBD1	CASSLDSRDRVDF	TGTGCCAGCAGCTTAGACTCCCGGGACAGGGTGGACTTC
TRBV21-1	14	TRBJ1-6	.	.	CASIRREYNSPLHF	TGTGCCAGCATTCGCCGGGAGTATAATTCACCCCTCCACTTT
TRBV6-5	14	TRBJ2-5	.	.	CASSLDYLRETQYF	TGTGCCAGCAGTCTCGACTATTTACGGGAGACCCAGTACTTC
TRBV9	13	TRBJ2-3	.	TRBD2	CASSRDYTDTQYF	TGTGCCAGCAGCCGGGACTACACAGATACGCAGTATTTT
TRBV4-3	15	TRBJ1-1	once	TRBD1	CASSSNPQGDTEAFF	TGCGCCAGCAGCTCGAACCCACAGGGGGACACTGAAGCTTTCTTT
TRBV28	14	TRBJ1-5	.	.	CASRLGGSNQPQHF	TGTGCCAGCAGGTTGGGGGGGAGCAATCAGCCCCAGCATTTT
TRBV27	15	TRBJ1-2	few	TRBD1	CASSLSRGLDYGYTF	TGTGCCAGCAGTTTATCCAGGGGGCTAGACTATGGCTACACCTTC
TRBV11-2	14	TRBJ1-1	.	.	CASSLAPRPTEAFF	TGTGCCAGCAGCTTAGCCCCCAGGCCCACTGAAGCTTTCTTT
TRBV9	16	TRBJ2-3	.	.	CASSVGSLTSTDTQYF	TGTGCCAGCAGCGTAGGGTCTCTAACTAGCACAGATACGCAGTATTTT
TRBV19	14	TRBJ2-3	.	.	CASSIGPVPRSQYF	TGTGCCAGTAGTATAGGTCCGGTCCCCCGATCGCAGTATTTT
TRBV28	15	TRBJ1-1	.	.	CASIQGGAVNTEAFF	TGTGCCAGCATCCAGGGAGGCGCCGTGAACACTGAAGCTTTCTTT
TRBV11-2	14	TRBJ2-7	few	.	CASSHQSQGYEQYF	TGTGCCAGCAGCCACCAATCACAGGGCTACGAGCAGTACTTC